One sample yielded the 32 T cell receptor beta chains listed below, sequenced in a study of metastatic and nonmetastatic thyroid tumors. Patients had received no treatment of any kind before thyroid surgery. MiXCR was used by TCRdb to re-call the PCR reads. This repertoire shows 40,000 or so clones, less than 15% found once; its top ten account for around 9.5%. The sequenced sample consisted of blood. These receptors originate from a female donor with papillary thyroid cancer or a benign thyroid nodule (not recorded which). Some clones in this sample may be carry-over from other donors' samples.

In its sample, this clone was seen many times. The chain is built from TRBV28 and TRBJ2-1; 9 bases match TRBD2. The CDR3 has 16 residues. The germline CDR1 and CDR2 sequences are MDHEN and SYDVKM. J gave up 4 bases and V 5 bases, and 9 bases lay outside the gene matches. Here the CDR3 DNA reads TGTGCCAGCAGTCGCAGCGGGAGGACGGCTTACAATGAGCAGTTCTTC. This sequence encodes CASSRSGRTAYNEQFF.

This clone was recorded many times. The V gene is TRBV5-1, the J gene TRBJ2-1; 10 bases map to TRBD2. CDR1 and CDR2 from the germline V gene are SGHRS and YFSETQ. This CDR3 has 15 residues. The J segment lost 3 bases and the V segment lost 5 bases, leaving 5 bases of the junction unmatched. The CDR3 here is CASRPLAGNYNEQFF. Here the CDR3 DNA reads TGCGCCAGCAGACCACTAGCGGGGAACTACAATGAGCAGTTCTTC.

This clone was detected ten times or more. The genes are TRBV30 and TRBJ1-1, with TRBD1 identical over 9 bases. There are 13 residues in the CDR3. Unmatched junction bases numbered 7, after V lost 7 bases and J lost 4 bases. From germline, CDR1 is GTSNPN and CDR2 SVGIG (reference sequence). CDR3 in DNA: TGTGCCTCCGCCCCGGGACAGGGCACTGAAGCTTTCTTT. This translates into CASAPGQGTEAFF.

In this sample, this clone turned up many times. V and J are TRBV30 and TRBJ2-7, with TRBD2 matching over 7 bases. Germline values: CDR1 GTSNPN, CDR2 SVGIG (reference sequence). The J segment lost 1 base and the V segment lost 5 bases, leaving 8 bases of the junction unmatched. The CDR3 loop spans 14 amino acids. CDR3 protein: CAWVPLGGSYEQYF. CDR3 bases: TGTGCCTGGGTTCCCCTGGGAGGGTCCTACGAGCAGTACTTC.

This clone was observed many times. J is TRBJ2-7 and V is TRBV20-1; TRBD2 matches 7 bases. CDR1 is DFQATT, CDR2 SNEGSKA, per germline (reference sequence). There are 14 residues in the CDR3. J lost 2 bases, V lost 3 bases, and 7 bases had no gene match. The CDR3 nucleotides read TGCAGTGCTAGTGGTGGGCGGGGGACCTACGAGCAGTACTTC. It specifies CSASGGRGTYEQYF.

The J gene is TRBJ1-1, the V gene TRBV5-1, with TRBD1 as a possible D gene (5 bases). The germline gives CDR1 SGHRS, CDR2 YFSETQ. V lost 3 bases to trimming and J lost 1 base, with 16 bases between them. This CDR3 has 16 amino acids. The CDR3 DNA follows: TGCGCCAGCAGCTCGAGGGGAGGGAGGGAGAACACTGAAGCTTTCTTT. Translating gives CASSSRGGRENTEAFF.

This clone was detected ten times or more. The chain carries TRBV4-1 and TRBJ2-7; 9 bases match TRBD1. Germline CDR1 MGHRA, CDR2 YSYEKL. The CDR3 extends over 17 amino acids. V dropped 3 bases and J dropped 2; count of bases not matched to a gene: 11. The CDR3 loop is CASSHASARQGAYEQYF. The CDR3 DNA reads TGCGCCAGCAGCCACGCCTCCGCCAGACAGGGGGCCTACGAGCAGTACTTC.

This clone has a count of ten or more. The rearrangement links TRBV20-1 to TRBJ2-7; D possibly matches TRBD1 or TRBD2 (5 bases each). The germline V gene encodes CDR1 DFQATT and CDR2 SNEGSKA (reference sequence). The CDR3 length is 14 residues. V was cut by 0 bases and J by 5 bases, with 14 bases left in between. The DNA of the CDR3 is TGCAGTGCTAGAGATGAGGGGTTCGGGGACGAGCAGTACTTC. Protein product: CSARDEGFGDEQYF.

This clone was recorded only once. The J gene is TRBJ2-2, the V gene TRBV4-2; possible D gene TRBD1, 5 bases. The germline CDR1 and CDR2 sequences are LGHNA and YNFKEQ. The CDR3 extends over 17 amino acids. Trimming pared 4 bases from V and 2 bases from J, leaving 17 bases between. The CDR3 loop is CASSPTLDSENTGELFF. CDR3 DNA sequence: TGTGCCAGCAGCCCCACCCTAGACAGTGAAAACACCGGGGAGCTGTTTTTT.

This clone has ten or more counts. V and J are TRBV6-1 and TRBJ2-7; either TRBD1 or TRBD2 may fit D (6 bases each). Trimming stripped 2 bases from V and 13 bases from J, with 15 bases between. This CDR3 has 12 amino acids. Per the germline V gene, CDR1 is MNHNS and CDR2 is SASEGT. The CDR3, as DNA: TGTGCCAGCAGTGAAAGGGGGGCGGGGTCTTACTTC. As protein: CASSERGAGSYF.

In its sample, this clone was seen many times. The V call is TRBV27, the J call TRBJ2-1; D might be TRBD1 or TRBD2, each matching 5 bases. The CDR3 has 14 residues. Per the germline V gene, CDR1 is MNHEY and CDR2 is SMNVEV (reference sequence). V lost 7 bases, J lost 3 bases, and 13 bases lay in between. CDR3 sequence reads: CASNPWGNYNEQFF. The DNA for the CDR3 is TGTGCCAGCAACCCATGGGGGAACTACAATGAGCAGTTCTTC.

There are many counts of this clone. V gene TRBV28 combines with J gene TRBJ2-7; TRBD1 matches 8 bases. J was trimmed by 3 bases and V by 6 bases; bases with no gene match: 1. This CDR3 has 12 residues. Germline V gene lookup returns CDR1 MDHEN and CDR2 SYDVKM. Here the CDR3 reads CASRTGGYEQYF. The CDR3 nucleotides are TGTGCCAGCAGAACAGGGGGCTACGAGCAGTACTTC.

This clone was seen at least ten times. The V and J genes are TRBV29-1 and TRBJ1-3; D remains unclear. Germline V gives CDR1 SQVTM, CDR2 ANQGSEA. CDR3 length: 13 amino acids. V was shortened by 7 bases and J by 2 bases, with 12 bases between the two germline ends. Here the CDR3 DNA reads TGCAGCGCTACGGGCCAGGCTGGAAACACCATATATTTT. It translates to CSATGQAGNTIYF.

The chain joins TRBV2 to TRBJ2-1; TRBD1 agrees at 10 bases. The ends lost 7 bases at V and 3 bases at J; junction bases unmatched: 6. CDR3 length: 15 residues. The germline gives CDR1 SNHLY, CDR2 FYNNEI. The CDR3 region is CASNVDRGLYNEQFF. The DNA for the CDR3 is TGTGCCAGCAATGTAGACAGGGGGCTCTACAATGAGCAGTTCTTC. Looking up the rest from reference TRBV2 and TRBJ2-1 gives the full variable domain: EPEVTQTPSHQVTQMGQEVILRCVPISNHLYFYWYRQILGQKVEFLVSFYNNEISEKSEIFDDQFSVERPDGSNFTLKIRSTKLEDSAMYFCASNVDRGLYNEQFFGPGTRLTVL.

This clone came up once. V and J are TRBV20-1 and TRBJ1-2, with D unresolved. Germline CDR1 is DFQATT and CDR2 is SNEGSKA (reference sequence). Deletions cut 2 bases from V and 2 bases from J, with 15 bases between. The CDR3 has 15 residues. The CDR3 DNA is TGCAGTGCTAGATCCCTTGGGCCGTCCAACTATGGCTACACCTTC. Translated: CSARSLGPSNYGYTF.

This clone was found many times. J is TRBJ2-2 and V is TRBV9; D might be TRBD1 or TRBD2, each matching 5 bases. CDR3 length: 14 amino acids. Germline V gene sequence: CDR1 SGDLS, CDR2 YYNGEE. Deletions cut 4 bases from V and 4 bases from J, with 11 bases between. DNA for the CDR3: TGTGCCAGCAGCCAAGGGACCCTCACCGGGGAGCTGTTTTTT. It codes for CASSQGTLTGELFF.

This clone was seen ten or more times. This chain uses TRBV24-1 with TRBJ2-5; the D is unclear. V lost 4 bases and J lost 5, with 13 bases in between. The CDR3 has 14 residues. Germline values: CDR1 KGHDR, CDR2 SFDVKD. CDR3 residues: CATSDSTLRETQYF. CDR3 nucleotide sequence: TGTGCCACCAGTGACTCGACTCTCAGGGAGACCCAGTACTTC.

The table lists this clone with a few counts. The V call is TRBV28, the J call TRBJ2-3; TRBD2 matches 7 bases. Per the germline V gene, CDR1 is MDHEN and CDR2 is SYDVKM. CDR3 length: 18 amino acids. V was pared by 4 bases and J by 0 bases, with 13 bases of the junction left unmatched. CDR3 nucleotide sequence: TGTGCCAGCAGTTACCTACGTAGACTAGCATCTAGCACAGATACGCAGTATTTT. Protein: CASSYLRRLASSTDTQYF. The full variable domain, rest sourced from reference TRBV28 and TRBJ2-3, is DVKVTQSSRYLVKRTGEKVFLECVQDMDHENMFWYRQDPGLGLRLIYFSYDVKMKEKGDIPEGYSVSREKKERFSLILESASTNQTSMYLCASSYLRRLASSTDTQYFGPGTRLTVL.

This clone has ten or more counts. The chain links TRBV7-9 to TRBJ2-1; 7 bases match TRBD2. CDR3 length: 15 amino acids. Germline values: CDR1 SEHNR, CDR2 FQNEAQ (reference sequence). V was pared by 8 bases and J by 0 bases, with 7 bases of the junction left unmatched. The CDR3 here is CASWAGATSYNEQFF. The CDR3 coding sequence is TGTGCCAGCTGGGCGGGAGCCACCTCCTACAATGAGCAGTTCTTC.

This clone came up a few times. Possible read error: a much larger clone is one base away. The gene calls are TRBV25-1 and TRBJ2-1, with 8 bases identical to TRBD2. The CDR3 has 19 amino acids. Germline V lookup: CDR1 MGHDK, CDR2 SYGVNS. For the CDR3, the DNA is TGTGCCAGCAGTGAACTGGAACGGGAGCCGGGGGGGTACTACAATAAGCAGTTCTTC. Translated, it gives CASSELEREPGGYYNKQFF. Drawing the rest from reference TRBV25-1 and TRBJ2-1, the complete variable domain is EADIYQTPRYLVIGTGKKITLECSQTMGHDKMYWYQQDPGMELHLIHYSYGVNSTEKGDLSSESTVSRIRTEHFPLTLESARPSHTSQYLCASSELEREPGGYYNKQFFGPGTRLTVL.

This clone was counted ten times or more. The chain is built from TRBV5-1 and TRBJ1-2; weak D call: TRBD1 (6 bases). CDR1 and CDR2 (germline): SGHRS, YFSETQ. V shed 1 base and J shed 3 bases, with 16 bases lying between them. This CDR3 has 16 amino acids. CDR3 residues: CASSLPDTGTYYGYTF. CDR3 sequence (DNA): TGCGCCAGCAGCTTGCCAGACACCGGGACATACTATGGCTACACCTTC.

This clone was picked up one time. This may be a read error, as it is one base from a much larger clone. This rearrangement joins TRBV20-1 to TRBJ1-1; D is possibly TRBD1 (6 bases). Trimming took off 1 base at V and 0 bases at J, with 6 bases between the two ends. The V gene's germline CDR1 is DFQATT and CDR2 SNEGSKA (reference sequence). The CDR3 runs to 13 residues. Here the CDR3 reads CSARGQVNTEAFF. For the CDR3, the DNA is TGCAGTGCTAGAGGACAGGTGAACACTGAAGCTTTCTTT.

This clone appeared many times. V usage is TRBV5-1 and J usage is TRBJ2-3; maybe TRBD1 (6 bases). In germline, CDR1 is SGHRS, CDR2 YFSETQ. The V gene lost 2 bases and the J gene lost 6 bases, with 13 bases spanning the gap. This CDR3 comprises 14 residues. CDR3: CASSFEGRGDTQYF. For the CDR3, the DNA is TGCGCCAGCAGCTTTGAGGGAAGGGGGGATACGCAGTATTTT.

This clone was observed many times. V and J are TRBV27 and TRBJ1-4, with 8 nucleotides matching TRBD1. The V segment lost 3 bases and the J segment 7 bases; nucleotides outside the gene matches: 4. Germline V gene data show CDR1 as MNHEY and CDR2 as SMNVEV (reference sequence). The CDR3 loop spans 14 amino acids. The CDR3 sequence is CASSFKDRAEKLFF. Written as DNA, the CDR3 is TGTGCCAGCAGTTTTAAGGACAGGGCTGAAAAACTGTTTTTT. Together with reference TRBV27 and TRBJ1-4, the CDR3 gives the full variable domain: EAQVTQNPRYLITVTGKKLTVTCSQNMNHEYMSWYRQDPGLGLRQIYYSMNVEVTDKGDVPEGYKVSRKEKRNFPLILESPSPNQTSLYFCASSFKDRAEKLFFGSGTQLSVL.

The rearrangement uses TRBV20-1 and TRBJ2-2; 8 bases align to TRBD2. Germline loops: CDR1 DFQATT, CDR2 SNEGSKA (reference sequence). The CDR3 length is 17 residues. The J segment lost 3 bases and the V segment lost 0 bases, leaving 9 bases of the junction unmatched. The CDR3: CSARDVGLAGYTGELFF. DNA for the CDR3: TGCAGTGCTAGAGATGTAGGGCTAGCGGGCTACACCGGGGAGCTGTTTTTT.

The genes are TRBV12-5 and TRBJ1-1; D uncertain. This CDR3 region has 12 residues. Germline CDR1 and CDR2: LGHNT and FRNRAP. Between the trimmed V and J ends, which lost 2 bases and 10 bases, there was a span of 11 bases. Here the CDR3 reads CASGLNEGRAFF. CDR3 nucleotides: TGTGCTAGTGGTTTGAACGAGGGTCGAGCTTTCTTT.

This clone was recorded at least ten times. The chain couples TRBV30 to TRBJ2-7; D tentatively fits TRBD1 or TRBD2 (5 bases each). The CDR3 runs to 14 residues. CDR1 is GTSNPN and CDR2 is SVGIG in the germline V gene (reference sequence). The V and J ends lost 0 bases and 5 bases respectively, with 14 bases between them. CDR3 protein: CAWSVLGAANEQYF. CDR3 sequence (DNA): TGTGCCTGGAGTGTACTAGGGGCAGCGAACGAGCAGTACTTC.

The gene calls are TRBV28 and TRBJ2-1; TRBD2 agrees at 8 bases. Germline CDR1 is MDHEN and CDR2 is SYDVKM. V dropped 3 bases and J dropped 5; count of bases not matched to a gene: 6. The CDR3 has 15 residues. The CDR3 loop reads CASSLGSGKNNEQFF. The CDR3 DNA reads as TGTGCCAGCAGTTTGGGTAGCGGGAAGAACAATGAGCAGTTCTTC.

This clone appeared many times. V usage is TRBV6-5 and J usage is TRBJ1-5; no definite D call. The germline CDR1 and CDR2 sequences are MNHEY and SVGAGI. V lost 2 bases to trimming and J lost 2 bases, with 7 bases between them. CDR3 length: 14 amino acids. The CDR3 DNA sequence: TGTGCCAGCAGTTACGAGAGGGGCAATCAGCCCCAGCATTTT. It encodes CASSYERGNQPQHF.

This clone qualifies as medium-sized. The chain combines TRBV28 with TRBJ2-6; 7 nucleotides agree with TRBD1. CDR3 length equals 17 residues. CDR1 and CDR2 (germline): MDHEN, SYDVKM. V shed 5 bases and J 2 bases; nucleotides not matched to a gene: 9. The chain's CDR3 is CASSQRGRRAGANVLTF. The CDR3 DNA follows: TGTGCCAGCAGTCAAAGGGGGCGTAGGGCTGGGGCCAACGTCCTGACTTTC. Full variable domain (remainder filled in from reference TRBV28 and TRBJ2-6): DVKVTQSSRYLVKRTGEKVFLECVQDMDHENMFWYRQDPGLGLRLIYFSYDVKMKEKGDIPEGYSVSREKKERFSLILESASTNQTSMYLCASSQRGRRAGANVLTFGAGSRLTVL.

This clone was counted at least ten times. The chain carries TRBV2 and TRBJ1-6, with D maybe TRBD1 (6 bases). The germline CDR1 and CDR2 sequences are SNHLY and FYNNEI. Trimming pared 4 bases from V and 9 bases from J, leaving 10 bases between. This CDR3 contains 13 residues. Here the CDR3 reads CASSATRGSPLHF. DNA of the CDR3: TGTGCCAGCAGTGCTACCAGGGGTTCACCCCTCCACTTT.

This clone was detected ten times or more. The chain uses TRBV2 and TRBJ1-5; no reliable D call. This CDR3 is built from 13 residues. Per the germline V gene, CDR1 is SNHLY and CDR2 is FYNNEI. Deletions cut 8 bases from V and 6 bases from J, with 14 bases between. CDR3 loop: CASQVGDSQPQHF. For the CDR3, the DNA is TGTGCCAGCCAGGTCGGGGATTCTCAGCCCCAGCATTTT.